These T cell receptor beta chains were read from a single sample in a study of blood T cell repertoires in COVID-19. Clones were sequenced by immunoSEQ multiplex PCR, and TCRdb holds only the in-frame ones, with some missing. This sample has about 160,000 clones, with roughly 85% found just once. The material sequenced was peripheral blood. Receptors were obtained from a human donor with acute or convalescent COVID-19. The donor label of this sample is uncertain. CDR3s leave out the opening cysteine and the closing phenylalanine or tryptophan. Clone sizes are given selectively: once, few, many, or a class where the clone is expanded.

ASSLTGGPHSNQPQH	TRBV18	NA	TRBJ1-5
ASSHRGRTDTQY	TRBV3-1/TRBV3-2	NA	TRBJ2-3
ASSQDRRDRPTGYT	TRBV14	NA	TRBJ1-2
ASSLDWTGSWTGELF	TRBV11-3	NA	TRBJ2-2
ASSDASNSPLH	TRBV18	NA	TRBJ1-6
ASSSHRGPFKAF	TRBV27	NA	TRBJ1-1
ASSVATMGGADTQY	TRBV9	NA	TRBJ2-3
ASKTSGTGYLGTEAF	TRBV19	NA	TRBJ1-1
ASSVRAGRNTEAF	TRBV9	NA	TRBJ1-1
ASSWDFSNQPQH	TRBV19	NA	TRBJ1-5
AISVAGGQETQY	TRBV10-3	once	TRBJ2-5
ASSQDLPTGSHYGYT	TRBV4-2	NA	TRBJ1-2
ASSPSGRTEAF	TRBV12-3/TRBV12-4	NA	TRBJ1-1
SALPDLEGYT	TRBV29-1	NA	TRBJ1-2
ASRLPPNRGQSYNSPLH	TRBV28	few	TRBJ1-6
ATSDSASGGRADTQY	TRBV24-1	NA	TRBJ2-3
ASSLGRGAGYEQF	TRBV13	NA	TRBJ2-1
ASSQDRGLNEKLF	TRBV18	NA	TRBJ1-4
ASSLSGGAMETQY	TRBV5-1	NA	TRBJ2-5
ASSPMGQGLYGYT	TRBV18	NA	TRBJ1-2
ASSPRQFASYEQY	TRBV18	NA	TRBJ2-7
ASSQDLGQNQPQH	TRBV4-2	NA	TRBJ1-5
ASSYSQGTDTQY	TRBV6-5	NA	TRBJ2-3
ASSSGQVGETQY	TRBV7-2	NA	TRBJ2-5
ASRRTGTQPQH	TRBV19	NA	TRBJ1-5
ASSLTGVNTEAF	TRBV16	once	TRBJ1-1
ASSLVSVGGTEAF	TRBV7-2	once	TRBJ1-1
AWSVRLPQNYGYT	TRBV30	once	TRBJ1-2
ASSAGYADTQY	TRBV12-5	NA	TRBJ2-3